The rows below give T cell receptor beta chains drawn from one sample of a study of cytomegalovirus exposure and HLA in healthy donors. Produced via immunoSEQ multiplex PCR; TCRdb's table is partial and in-frame only. Here the sample spans 150,000 to 200,000 clones, 70% to 80% being singletons. The sample consisted of PBMCs. The receptors were gathered from a woman in her 30s in good health and CMV-seropositive. Each CDR3 is given with its conserved first and last residue. The order of the fields is J gene, V gene, clone size, D gene, CDR3 DNA, CDR3 protein. The D gene is left open where the match is weak. Only part of the rows carry a size: once, few, many, or a class if the clone is expanded.

>TRBJ2-7|TRBV4-2|-|TRBD1
TGTGCCAGCAGCCGAGAGGACAGGGGGCCGGACGAGCAGTACTTC
CASSREDRGPDEQYF
>TRBJ2-1|TRBV4-3|-|TRBD2
TGCGCCAGCAGCCAAGATCAGGGACTAAGCTCCTACAATGAGCAGTTCTTC
CASSQDQGLSSYNEQFF
>TRBJ1-5|TRBV30|-|TRBD1
TGTGCCTGGAGTAGGAACAGGGGGGGTAGCAATCAGCCCCAGCATTTT
CAWSRNRGGSNQPQHF
>TRBJ1-4|TRBV7-6|-|-
TGTGCCAGCAGTTTGGCGGCTTTCACAACTAATGAAAAACTGTTTTTT
CASSLAAFTTNEKLFF
>TRBJ1-2|TRBV6-5|-|TRBD1
TGTGCCAGCATAAACAGGGGATCCTATGGCTACACCTTC
CASINRGSYGYTF
>TRBJ2-3|TRBV9|-|-
TGTGCCAGCAGCCTAAGAGGAGGCAGCCTGAGCACAGATACGCAGTATTTT
CASSLRGGSLSTDTQYF
>TRBJ1-3|TRBV7-2|-|-
TGTGCCAGCAGCTTAGTATCCGGAAACACCATATATTTT
CASSLVSGNTIYF
>TRBJ2-1|TRBV11-3|-|TRBD2
TGTGCCAGCAGCTTATTCTCTAGCGGGAGGTTCTTC
CASSLFSSGRFF
>TRBJ2-1|TRBV5-1|-|-
TGCGCCAGCAGCATTCACACCGGGTCCGGCTCCTACAATGAGCAGTTCTTC
CASSIHTGSGSYNEQFF
>TRBJ1-4|TRBV28|-|TRBD1
TGTGCCAGCAGTTTATGGCAGGGGGCGGGTGAAAAACTGTTTTTT
CASSLWQGAGEKLFF
>TRBJ2-5|TRBV5-4|-|-
TGTGCCAGCAGCGGGAAGGGGGTCGGGGAGACCCAGTACTTC
CASSGKGVGETQYF
>TRBJ2-7|TRBV6-5|-|TRBD1
TGTGCCAGCAGCCAACAGGGGACGGGGGAGCAGTACTTC
CASSQQGTGEQYF
>TRBJ2-1|TRBV4-3|-|-
TGCGCCAGCAGCCAAGATCGAGTGGGGAGCTCCTACAATGAGCAGTTCTTC
CASSQDRVGSSYNEQFF
>TRBJ1-1|TRBV28|-|-
TGTGCCAGCAGCCGGGGCACAGGCGTTAATGGGGGGGCTGAAGCTTTCTTT
CASSRGTGVNGGAEAFF
>TRBJ1-2|TRBV7-6|-|TRBD1
TGTGCCAGCAGCCCATCAGGGGGCGCGAGCTATGGCTACACCTTC
CASSPSGGASYGYTF
>TRBJ2-5|TRBV25-1|-|-
TGTGCCAGCAGTGACTTTAGGGGGTGGGAGACCCAGTACTTC
CASSDFRGWETQYF
>TRBJ1-1|TRBV15|-|-
TGTGCCACCAGCAGAGATCGGTGGGCGACGGCTGAAGCTTTCTTT
CATSRDRWATAEAFF
>TRBJ2-6|TRBV15|-|-
TGTGCCACCAGCAGAGATAGAGGGTCTGGGGCCAACGTCCTGACTTTC
CATSRDRGSGANVLTF
>TRBJ2-3|TRBV10-1|-|TRBD2
TGCGCCAGCAGTGAGTCGGCGGGGGGTTTAGATACGCAGTATTTT
CASSESAGGLDTQYF
>TRBJ2-1|TRBV28|-|TRBD2
TGTGCCAGCAGTCCCCGGACTAGCGGGAGGTTTAGTGAGCAGTTCTTC
CASSPRTSGRFSEQFF
>TRBJ2-2|TRBV6-5|-|-
TGTGCCAGCAGTGACTCAGGGGCCCACACCGGGGAGCTGTTTTTT
CASSDSGAHTGELFF
>TRBJ2-5|TRBV5-1|once|TRBD2
TGCGCCAGCAGCGGGGGGATCGCGGGGGTTCAAGAGACCCAGTACTTC
CASSGGIAGVQETQYF
>TRBJ2-1|TRBV27|-|TRBD2
TGTGCCAGCAGTCCCTGGGGGACTAGCGGGACGTCCTACAATGAGCAGTTCTTC
CASSPWGTSGTSYNEQFF
>TRBJ2-5|TRBV19|-|-
TGTGCCAGTAGTATTGGGCAGGGATACCAAGAGACCCAGTACTTC
CASSIGQGYQETQYF
>TRBJ2-7|TRBV30|few|-
TGTGCCTGGAGCGGCAGGGACGAGCAGTACTTC
CAWSGRDEQYF
>TRBJ1-1|TRBV4-2|-|TRBD1
TGTGCCAGCAGCCGACAGGGAGGCCGACTGGGCACTGAAGCTTTCTTT
CASSRQGGRLGTEAFF
>TRBJ2-2|TRBV11-2|few|TRBD2
TGTGCCAGCAGCCCCCTAGCGGGAGGGCTGATGGACACCGGGGAGCTGTTTTTT
CASSPLAGGLMDTGELFF
>TRBJ1-5|TRBV6-4|-|-
TGTGCCAGCAGTGACTCAAGGGGGGGGCCCCAGCATTTT
CASSDSRGGPQHF
>TRBJ2-7|TRBV28|-|TRBD2
TGTGCCAGCAGCTTCCGACCGGGACTAGCGGGAGGCGAGCAGTACTTC
CASSFRPGLAGGEQYF
>TRBJ2-2|TRBV4-2|-|-
TGTGCCAGCAGCCAGGAGGAGTTCACCGGGGAGCTGTTTTTT
CASSQEEFTGELFF
>TRBJ2-3|TRBV11-2|-|TRBD2
TGTGCCAGCAGCTTAACTAGCGGGAGCCCAGATACGCAGTATTTT
CASSLTSGSPDTQYF
>TRBJ1-3|TRBV2|-|TRBD1
TGTGCCAGCAGTGACCCGGACAGGGGGCGGAGGGACACCATATATTTT
CASSDPDRGRRDTIYF
>TRBJ1-2|TRBV19|few|-
TGTGCCAGTAGTATCCACAGTTCTAACTATGGCTACACCTTC
CASSIHSSNYGYTF
>TRBJ2-7|TRBV5-1|-|-
TGCGCCAGCAGCTTGGGGCCTAGCGAGTCCTACGAGCAGTACTTC
CASSLGPSESYEQYF
>TRBJ1-5|TRBV6-5|few|-
TGTGCCAGCAGTTCCCGGGATACCAATCAGCCCCAGCATTTT
CASSSRDTNQPQHF
>TRBJ1-3|TRBV10-3|-|-
TGTGCCATCAGTTCAGTTGGAAACACCATATATTTT
CAISSVGNTIYF
>TRBJ2-1|TRBV11-2|-|-
TGTGCCAGCAGCTCCACTACCACGAGTGTAGATGAGCAGTTCTTC
CASSSTTTSVDEQFF
>TRBJ1-5|TRBV30|-|-
TGTGCCTGGAGTATTGGGTCAGGTGGGGGGTCGCCCCAGCATTTT
CAWSIGSGGGSPQHF
>TRBJ2-1|TRBV4-1|once|TRBD1
TGCGCCAGCAGTAGACCGGGACAGGGAACTCATGAGCAGTTCTTC
CASSRPGQGTHEQFF
>TRBJ2-7|TRBV19|-|TRBD1
TGTGCCAGTAGTCCCGACAGGGGGGGAGCCTACGAGCAGTACTTC
CASSPDRGGAYEQYF
>TRBJ1-1|TRBV5-1|-|TRBD1
TGCGCCAGCAGCCTAGACAGGGAAACTGAAGCTTTCTTT
CASSLDRETEAFF
>TRBJ1-1|TRBV18|-|-
TGTGCCAGCTCACCCGGACAGTGGAACACTGAAGCTTTCTTT
CASSPGQWNTEAFF
>TRBJ2-7|TRBV5-1|-|-
TGCGCCAGCAGCGGGCAGGGTAACGAGCAGTACTTC
CASSGQGNEQYF
>TRBJ2-1|TRBV30|-|TRBD2
TGTGCCTGGAGTAGCGGGGGCCTCCCCTACAATGAGCAGTTCTTC
CAWSSGGLPYNEQFF
>TRBJ1-6|TRBV30|-|-
TGTGCCTGGAGTCTATACGCGAGAAGCTTCCTCCACTTT
CAWSLYARSFLHF
>TRBJ1-2|TRBV28|once|TRBD1
TGTGCCAGCAGTTCGGAAGGGGGCGCGCTTGGCTACACCTTC
CASSSEGGALGYTF
>TRBJ2-3|TRBV4-1|-|TRBD2
TGCGCCAGCAGCCAAGAGGGAACTAGCGGGGGACCCCGTGCGAAGCAGTATTTT
CASSQEGTSGGPRAKQYF
>TRBJ1-5|TRBV7-8|-|-
TGTGCCAGCAGCTTTCACTCACGGTCGGTAAATCAGCCCCAGCATTTT
CASSFHSRSVNQPQHF
>TRBJ1-5|TRBV30|-|-
TGTGCCTGGAGTTTGGCGCGGGGCCCTTATAGCAATCAGCCCCAGCATTTT
CAWSLARGPYSNQPQHF
>TRBJ2-5|TRBV19|-|TRBD2
TGTGCCAGTAGTATGGGCGGGAGCTTAGACGAGACCCAGTACTTC
CASSMGGSLDETQYF
>TRBJ2-3|TRBV5-1|-|TRBD1
TGCGCCAGCAGCTCGACAGGGGAAGCAGATACGCAGTATTTT
CASSSTGEADTQYF
>TRBJ2-5|TRBV7-3|-|-
TGTGCCAGCAGCCCCTACCGGGAGCGAGAGGGGACCCAGTACTTC
CASSPYREREGTQYF
>TRBJ1-3|TRBV25-1|-|-
TGTGCCAGCAACGGGCCAGGGATCAAGTCTGGAAACACCATATATTTT
CASNGPGIKSGNTIYF
>TRBJ1-1|TRBV4-2|-|-
TGTGCCAGCAGCCAAGGGCGGGCAGGGAACACTGAAGCTTTCTTT
CASSQGRAGNTEAFF